Listed here are 13 T cell receptor beta chains from one sample, sequenced in a study of cytomegalovirus exposure and HLA in healthy donors. The study ran its PCR with 60 Vbeta and 13 Jbeta primers. Sequencing was performed with immunoSEQ multiplex PCR; in TCRdb, only in-frame clones are kept and a portion is missing. The sample records fewer than 250,000 clones, around 81% being singletons. The sequencing sample was made of PBMCs. The receptors originated from a man aged 18 to 29 in good health and CMV-seronegative.

J is TRBJ1-1 and V is TRBV5-6; TRBD1 matches at 7 bases. The CDR3 has 13 amino acids. V shed 5 bases and J 1 base; nucleotides not matched to a gene: 2. Per germline, CDR1 SGHDT and CDR2 YYEEEE. The CDR3 is CASSRGRNTEAFF. In nucleotides, the CDR3 is TGTGCCAGCAGTAGGGGGCGGAACACTGAAGCTTTCTTT. The variable domain in full, with the rest retrieved from reference TRBV5-6 and TRBJ1-1, is DAGVTQSPTHLIKTRGQQVTLRCSPKSGHDTVSWYQQALGQGPQFIFQYYEEEERQRGNFPDRFSGHQFPNYSSELNVNALLLGDSALYLCASSRGRNTEAFFGQGTRLTVV.

CDR3: CSVHRPLAGPEQFF. CDR3 nucleotides: TGCAGCGTCCACCGACCTCTAGCGGGCCCGGAGCAGTTCTTC. V gene TRBV29-1 combines with J gene TRBJ2-1; 8 bases fit TRBD2. V gave up 6 bases and J gave up 10 bases; unmatched junction bases: 14. Germline CDR1 SQVTM, CDR2 ANQGSEA. The CDR3 length is 14 residues.

Only one count was recorded for this clone. V and J are TRBV9 and TRBJ1-6; D ambiguous. This CDR3 comprises 12 residues. The V end was cut by 4 bases, the J end by 8 bases, with 7 bases between. Per the germline V gene, CDR1 is SGDLS and CDR2 is YYNGEE. CDR3 DNA sequence: TGTGCCAGCAGCCCTTCGGATTCACCCCTCCACTTT. As protein: CASSPSDSPLHF.

The chain carries TRBV5-4 and TRBJ2-5, with a weak D call TRBD2 (5 bases). Germline V lookup: CDR1 SGHNT, CDR2 YYREEE (reference sequence). The CDR3 is 16 amino acids. V lost 4 bases, J lost 0 bases, and 16 bases lay in between. The CDR3 here is CASSTRRTVNQETQYF. As DNA, the CDR3 is TGTGCCAGCAGCACACGACGGACTGTGAACCAAGAGACCCAGTACTTC.

This clone was detected only a few times. CDR3 in DNA: TGTGCCAGCAGCCACGTCTCGAACTTTTCGGGACAGGTTGAATACGAGCAGTACTTC. Protein product: CASSHVSNFSGQVEYEQYF. This chain joins TRBV14 and TRBJ2-7; 8 bases are shared with TRBD1. Trimming at V came to 3 bases and at J to 4 bases, leaving 20 bases not matched to a gene. The CDR3 sequence is 19 residues long. CDR1 SGHDN and CDR2 FVKESK come from the germline V gene.

V is TRBV1 and J is TRBJ1-5. TRBV1 is deemed a pseudogene. The CDR3 sequence is 17 residues long. The CDR3 protein is CTSSQDDGVLSNQPQHF. DNA of the CDR3: TGCACCAGCAGCCAAGACGACGGAGTCTTGAGCAATCAGCCCCAGCATTTT.

The V gene is TRBV2, the J gene TRBJ2-3; 7 bases align to TRBD1. V gave up 7 bases and J gave up 2 bases; unmatched junction bases: 12. The CDR3 is 16 residues long. Germline CDR1 reads SNHLY; CDR2 reads FYNNEI. The CDR3 DNA sequence: TGTGCCAGCACCCCTGAAGGGACAGACTACACAGATACGCAGTATTTT. This translates into CASTPEGTDYTDTQYF.

V usage is TRBV10-2 and J usage is TRBJ2-5; TRBD1 might be the D (6 bases). This CDR3 is built from 15 residues. Germline loops: CDR1 WSHSY, CDR2 SAAADI. Trimming left V 2 bases short and J 8 bases short, with 18 bases between. This CDR3 is CASSEAFETGYTQYF. CDR3 coding DNA: TGCGCCAGCAGTGAGGCCTTTGAGACAGGATACACCCAGTACTTC.

Written as DNA, the CDR3 is TGTGCCAGCAGTCCCCGTAATATCTACCCCTCAGACACGACCTCCTACGAGCAGTACTTC. It is translated as CASSPRNIYPSDTTSYEQYF. The chain recombines TRBV27 with TRBJ2-7; D is undetermined. Germline lookup yields CDR1 MNHEY and CDR2 SMNVEV (reference sequence). The CDR3 loop spans 20 amino acids. V was pared by 5 bases and J by 0 bases, with 29 bases between.

This clone was found once. The V gene is TRBV14, the J gene TRBJ2-3; TRBD2 aligns across 13 bases. V dropped 6 bases and J dropped 10; count of bases not matched to a gene: 7. Germline V gene sequence: CDR1 SGHDN, CDR2 FVKESK. The length of the CDR3 is 14 residues. The CDR3 sequence: CASRKTGTSGAQYF. The CDR3 region has the DNA TGTGCCAGCAGGAAGACCGGGACTAGCGGGGCGCAGTATTTT.

The chain employs TRBV9 and TRBJ1-2; 9 nucleotides match TRBD1. Germline CDR1 is SGDLS and CDR2 is YYNGEE. The CDR3 loop spans 15 amino acids. V dropped 0 bases and J dropped 8; count of bases not matched to a gene: 8. CDR3 region: CASSVASTGGNGYTF. The CDR3 coding sequence is TGTGCCAGCAGCGTAGCGTCGACAGGGGGAAACGGCTACACCTTC.

V is TRBV4-3 and J is TRBJ2-1; 10 nucleotides agree with TRBD2. Germline V gives CDR1 LGHNA, CDR2 YSLEER. The CDR3 totals 16 residues. V shed 0 bases, J shed 6 bases, and the junction held 5 bases outside the gene matches. In DNA, the CDR3 is TGCGCCAGCAGCCAAGACCAACGACTAGCGGGCAATGAGCAGTTCTTC. This codes for CASSQDQRLAGNEQFF.

This clone was seen once. The chain uses TRBV28 and TRBJ2-7; TRBD2 matches at 9 bases. There are 15 residues in the CDR3. J gave up 3 bases and V 2 bases, and 5 bases lay outside the gene matches. CDR1 and CDR2 (germline): MDHEN, SYDVKM. The CDR3 DNA reads as TGTGCCAGCAGTTTAGGGTCAGCGGGAGGCTACGAGCAGTACTTC. Encoded protein: CASSLGSAGGYEQYF.